This TCR beta chain was recorded in a study of read filtering for tumor transcriptome and immune sequencing. Study-level background: R-ISS stage counts were about eight for I, more than 15 for II, about seven for III. Per sample, TCR-region reads ranged about 3.5 to 11 million by IR-seq, roughly 85 to 1273 by RNA-seq.

Notes on the study in general: Compared with RNA-seq, IR-seq gave much higher clonotype depth and reliability. Single-read clonotypes: roughly 80% of IR-seq clonotypes (around 4% of reads), 74.6% of RNA-seq clonotypes (approximately 45% of reads).

As regards this clonotype: Its specificity is unknown.

The CDR3 totals 15 residues. Trimming removed 0 bases at V and 2 bases at J, with 7 bases between. Molecular barcoded adaptors covering alpha/delta and beta/gamma chains were used on 400 ng RNA. TCRdb fed the reads into MiXCR, producing one record per CDR3 protein. Found here are under 80,000 distinct CDR3 sequences, roughly 19% of them singletons; the top ten hold about an eighth. This clonotype was sampled from a donor aged 40 or older with multiple myeloma. The sample consisted of a population of CD138-negative cells sorted from bone marrow. This sequence joins TRBV12-3 or TRBV12-4 and TRBJ2-2; perhaps TRBD1 as D (5 bases). CDR3 DNA sequence: TGTGCCAGCAGTTTAGCGGGGCTCAACACCGGGGAGCTGTTTTTT. Translating it yields CASSLAGLNTGELFF.